These T cell receptor beta chains were read from a single sample in a study of naive and memory T cell subsets. Each CDR3 protein gets one entry after TCRdb re-called the UMI-ligation and nested PCR reads with MiXCR. The sample has 130,000 to 150,000 distinct CDR3 sequences, roughly 22% seen once; the top ten hold 0.095% to 0.12%. Sequencing input: naive CD4+ T cells from blood. The receptors shown here come from a human donor in good health. CDR3s include the opening cysteine and the closing phenylalanine or tryptophan. Each record gives: clone size, V gene, CDR3 protein. Only some rows state a clone size, as once, few, many or a class for expanded clones.

many | TRBV11-2 | CASSLVYDRFSEQYF
. | TRBV4-3 | CASSQPGQIRGSNQPQHF
. | TRBV2 | CASSEESGRFPNQPQHF
. | TRBV20-1 | CSATQGSYNSPLHF
. | TRBV7-6 | CASSPRLDVTYEQYF
. | TRBV5-1 | CASSFRGQGGLETQYF
few | TRBV3-1 | CASTRQRLSNTEAFF
many | TRBV6-1 | CASNPGPVLAEAFF
. | TRBV5-4 | CASSAESRDETQYF
few | TRBV27 | CASSLVGVLNSPLHF
. | TRBV6-1 | CASSERLAWNEQFF
. | TRBV18 | CASSRDRGSFGYTF
. | TRBV30 | CAWSGSLSEQFF
few | TRBV5-5 | CVSSHGLGGEQFF
few | TRBV29-1 | CSAQGFALNTEAFF
few | TRBV4-2 | CASSQDLGKGFWNEQFF
few | TRBV29-1 | CSVETPPDGYTF
. | TRBV18 | CASSPNPTVSYGYTF
few | TRBV10-3 | CAIKLGQGALFF
few | TRBV5-1 | CASSLALSRGDTQYF
few | TRBV5-1 | CASSWGQVDYGYTF
many | TRBV12-3/TRBV12-4 | CASSKQETQYF
few | TRBV4-3 | CASSQDPGQGNEQYF
. | TRBV29-1 | CSVRPPRGVGTGELFF
. | TRBV6-2/TRBV6-3 | CASSYVGGPSREQFF
. | TRBV7-9 | CASSLLGYEQYF
. | TRBV30 | CAWMGSGKVEQFF
. | TRBV12-3/TRBV12-4 | CASSHPGASAGDRGTEAFF
few | TRBV29-1 | CSSTGGTEAFF
. | TRBV12-3/TRBV12-4 | CASSPRPGTGNTEAFF
. | TRBV29-1 | CSVERTGTYNEQFF
. | TRBV7-2 | CASSLVGGGVEAFF
. | TRBV11-2 | CASTINPYAEQYF
. | TRBV14 | CASSQDSPRGPEQYF
many | TRBV3-1 | CASSPYPTGLAGAPGANVLTF
few | TRBV6-5 | CASSLMGGQGAGRPEQYF
. | TRBV28 | CASSFSGSTYEQFF
. | TRBV14 | CASSHPQGLGSYNEQFF
few | TRBV5-1 | CASSRPNPSSYNEQFF
. | TRBV7-9 | CASSLGPQGAGSYEQYF
. | TRBV6-2/TRBV6-3 | CASSRSLGLAGRGEAKNIQYF
. | TRBV3-1 | CASSLLGSGGRKTQYF
few | TRBV5-4 | CASSLDRRTTNYNEQFF
few | TRBV6-1 | CASRRLAGGGGDTQYF
few | TRBV7-9 | CASRASRPSYEQYF
few | TRBV7-2 | CASSLQLYQETQYF
. | TRBV5-1 | CASSFPTGSQETQYF